The sequence of this T cell receptor beta chain was determined in a study of response to subunit inactivated influenza vaccine. The study's findings and limits: A suggestion made by the authors is that each seasonal influenza vaccination recruits few new T cells.

For this clonotype: Its target is not known.

One entry per CDR3 protein, called by TCRdb with MiXCR from the RT-PCR reads. This table holds hundreds of thousands of distinct CDR3 sequences, less than 30% found once. The CDR3 has 14 amino acids. Between the trimmed V and J ends, which lost 3 bases and 2 bases, there was a span of 10 bases. The sample consisted of CD4+ T cells sorted from PBMCs, taken around 5 days after vaccination. The TCR originated in a man aged 45-60 years who received an inactivated influenza vaccine. V gene TRBV12-3 or TRBV12-4 combines with J gene TRBJ1-2, with a tentative D call TRBD1 (5 bases). The CDR3 DNA follows: TGTGCCAGCAGTTTTTGGCAGGGAAACTATGGCTACACCTTC. Translated, it gives CASSFWQGNYGYTF.